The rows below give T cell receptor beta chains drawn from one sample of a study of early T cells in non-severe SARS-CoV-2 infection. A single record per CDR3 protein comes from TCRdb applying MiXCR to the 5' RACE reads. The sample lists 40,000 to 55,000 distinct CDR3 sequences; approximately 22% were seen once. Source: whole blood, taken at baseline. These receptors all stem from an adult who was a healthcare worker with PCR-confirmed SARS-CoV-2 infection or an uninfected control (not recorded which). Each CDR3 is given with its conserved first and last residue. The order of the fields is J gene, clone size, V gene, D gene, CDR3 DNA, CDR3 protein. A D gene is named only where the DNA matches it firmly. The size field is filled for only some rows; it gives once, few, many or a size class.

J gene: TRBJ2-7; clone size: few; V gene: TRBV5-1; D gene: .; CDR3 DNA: TGCGCCAGCAATGAAGGTGTAGGCTACGAGCAGTACTTC; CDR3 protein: CASNEGVGYEQYF
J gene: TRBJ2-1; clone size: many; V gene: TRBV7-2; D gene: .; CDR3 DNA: TGTGCCAGCAGCTTTAGGAGCTACAATGAGCAGTTCTTC; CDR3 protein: CASSFRSYNEQFF
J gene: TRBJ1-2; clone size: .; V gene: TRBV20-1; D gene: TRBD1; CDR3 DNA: TGCAGTGCTACCGACAGGGAAAGTTTCTATGGCTACACCTTC; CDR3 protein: CSATDRESFYGYTF
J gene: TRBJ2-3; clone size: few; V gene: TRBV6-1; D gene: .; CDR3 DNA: TGTGCCAGCAGTGATAATTGGGAGGATACGCAGTATTTT; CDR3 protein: CASSDNWEDTQYF
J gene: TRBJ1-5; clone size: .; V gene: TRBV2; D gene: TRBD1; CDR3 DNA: TGTGCCAGCAGAGACAGGGCTTATAGCAATCAGCCCCAGCATTTT; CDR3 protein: CASRDRAYSNQPQHF
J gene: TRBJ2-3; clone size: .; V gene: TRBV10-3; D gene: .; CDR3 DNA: TGTGCCATCAGTGAGTCATGGGACACCCAAGATACGCAGTATTTT; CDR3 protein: CAISESWDTQDTQYF
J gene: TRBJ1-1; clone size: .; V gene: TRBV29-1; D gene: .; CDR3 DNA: TGCAGCACGACGACAGGAGGCGTTAACACTGAAGCTTTCTTT; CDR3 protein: CSTTTGGVNTEAFF
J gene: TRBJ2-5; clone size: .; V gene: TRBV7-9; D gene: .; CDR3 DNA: TGTGCCAGCAGCTTAGTTGGTTTAGCGGCGTACCAAGAGACCCAGTACTTC; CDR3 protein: CASSLVGLAAYQETQYF
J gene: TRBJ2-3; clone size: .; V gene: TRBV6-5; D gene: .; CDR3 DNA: TGTGCCAGCAGTTACCGGGGGGCCGGCACAGATACGCAGTATTTT; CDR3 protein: CASSYRGAGTDTQYF
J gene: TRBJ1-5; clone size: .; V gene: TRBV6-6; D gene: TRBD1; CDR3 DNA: TGTGCCAGCAGGGGACAGAACAATCAGCCCCAGCATTTT; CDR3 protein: CASRGQNNQPQHF
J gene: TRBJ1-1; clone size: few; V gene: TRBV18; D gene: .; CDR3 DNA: TGTGCCAGCTCACCACCCGGGACGCTGAACACTGAAGCTTTCTTT; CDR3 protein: CASSPPGTLNTEAFF
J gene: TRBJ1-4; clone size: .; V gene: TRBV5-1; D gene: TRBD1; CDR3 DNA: TGCGCCAGCCGACAGGGGGCTAATGAAAAACTGTTTTTT; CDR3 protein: CASRQGANEKLFF
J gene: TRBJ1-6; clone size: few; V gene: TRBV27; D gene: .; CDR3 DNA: TGTGCCAGCTCCTGGTTGGATTCACCCCTCCACTTT; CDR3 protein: CASSWLDSPLHF
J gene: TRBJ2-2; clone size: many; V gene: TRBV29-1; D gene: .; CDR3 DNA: TGCAGCGTTGTTAGCTCCGGGGAGCTGTTTTTT; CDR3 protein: CSVVSSGELFF
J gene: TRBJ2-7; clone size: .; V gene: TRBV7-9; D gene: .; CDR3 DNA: TGTGCCAGCAGCCGGCGCCGGGGGGAGCAGTACTTC; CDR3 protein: CASSRRRGEQYF
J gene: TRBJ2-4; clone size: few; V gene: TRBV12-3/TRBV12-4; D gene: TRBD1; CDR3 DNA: TGTGCCAGCAGCCAATACAGGGGAAAAAACATTCAGTACTTC; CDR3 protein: CASSQYRGKNIQYF
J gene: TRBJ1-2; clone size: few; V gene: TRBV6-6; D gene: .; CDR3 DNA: TGTGCCAGCAGGGGTGGGACTGGAGAGGCCGATCGCTACACCTTC; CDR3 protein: CASRGGTGEADRYTF
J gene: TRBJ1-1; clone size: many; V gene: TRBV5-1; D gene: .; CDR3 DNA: TGCGCCAGCACCCCTCCGGGGGCCGTCACTGAAGCTTTCTTT; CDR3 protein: CASTPPGAVTEAFF
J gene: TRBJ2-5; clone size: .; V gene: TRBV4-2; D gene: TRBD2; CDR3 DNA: TGTGCCAGCAGCCAAGAAAGGCTAGCGGTGGAGACCCAGTACTTC; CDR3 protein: CASSQERLAVETQYF
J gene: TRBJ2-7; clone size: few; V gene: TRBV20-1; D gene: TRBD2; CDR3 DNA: TGCAGTGTCGTCAGCGGGGGCTCCTACGAGCAGTACTTC; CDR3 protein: CSVVSGGSYEQYF
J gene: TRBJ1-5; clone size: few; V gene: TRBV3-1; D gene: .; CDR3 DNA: TGTGCCAGCAGCCCAACAGGAGCTAATCAGCCCCAGCATTTT; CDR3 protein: CASSPTGANQPQHF
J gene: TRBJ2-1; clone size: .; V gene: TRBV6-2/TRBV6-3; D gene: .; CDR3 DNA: TGTGCCAGCAGAGGGGAACGAAATGAGCAGTTCTTC; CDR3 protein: CASRGERNEQFF
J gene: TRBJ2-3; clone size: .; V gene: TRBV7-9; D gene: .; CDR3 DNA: TGTGCCAGCAGCCCACTAGGGGATACGCAGTATTTT; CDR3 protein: CASSPLGDTQYF
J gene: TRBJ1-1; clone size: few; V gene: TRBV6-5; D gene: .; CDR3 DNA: TGTGCCAGCAGGCCCAAGAGTGTTCAAATGAACACTGAAGCTTTCTTT; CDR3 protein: CASRPKSVQMNTEAFF
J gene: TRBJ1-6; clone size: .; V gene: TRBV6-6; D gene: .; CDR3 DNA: TGTGCCAGCAGTTACAGGGACTCTAGCTCCTATAATTCACCCCTCCACTTT; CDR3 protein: CASSYRDSSSYNSPLHF
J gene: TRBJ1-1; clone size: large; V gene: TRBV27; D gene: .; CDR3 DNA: TGTGCCAGCAGTCTTAGTGGTGAAGCTTTCTTT; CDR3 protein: CASSLSGEAFF